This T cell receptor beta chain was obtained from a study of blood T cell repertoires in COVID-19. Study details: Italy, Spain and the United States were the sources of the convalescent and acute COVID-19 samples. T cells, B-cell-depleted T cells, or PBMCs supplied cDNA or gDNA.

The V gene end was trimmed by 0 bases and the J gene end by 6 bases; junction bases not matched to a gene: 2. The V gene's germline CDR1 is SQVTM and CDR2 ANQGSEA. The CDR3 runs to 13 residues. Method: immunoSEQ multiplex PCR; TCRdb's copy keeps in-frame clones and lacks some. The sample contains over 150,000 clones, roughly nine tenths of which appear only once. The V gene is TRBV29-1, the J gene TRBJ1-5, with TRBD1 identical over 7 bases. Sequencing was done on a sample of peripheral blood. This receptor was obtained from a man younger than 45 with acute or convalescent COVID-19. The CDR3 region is CSVEDAGGQPQHF. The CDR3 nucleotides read TGCAGCGTTGAAGACGCAGGGGGTCAGCCCCAGCATTTT.